The 11 T cell receptor beta chains given below trace back to one sample, sequenced in a study of cytomegalovirus exposure and HLA in healthy donors. PCR involved 60 Vbeta and 13 Jbeta primers. Only in-frame clones appear in the TCRdb table, and some are missing; sequencing was by immunoSEQ multiplex PCR. The sample carries about 72,000 clones, approximately 80% recorded once. The sample taken for sequencing was PBMCs. These receptor sequences come from a human donor in good health.

The chain is built from TRBV30 and TRBJ2-2, with TRBD2 identical over 8 bases. This CDR3 comprises 14 residues. Trimming cost V 5 bases and J 4 bases; bases outside gene matches: 6. Per the germline V gene, CDR1 is GTSNPN and CDR2 is SVGIG (reference sequence). This chain's CDR3 is CAWSSGTSTGELFF. CDR3 sequence (DNA): TGTGCCTGGTCCTCCGGGACTAGCACCGGGGAGCTGTTTTTT.

V gene TRBV11-2 combines with J gene TRBJ2-7; TRBD2 matches 14 bases. CDR1 is SGHAT and CDR2 is FQNNGV in the germline V gene. This CDR3 comprises 18 residues. Trimming at V came to 5 bases and at J to 4 bases, leaving 13 bases not matched to a gene. The CDR3 loop reads CASSRTSGGTRVQYEQYF. The CDR3 DNA reads TGTGCCAGCAGCCGGACTAGCGGGGGGACTCGTGTTCAATACGAGCAGTACTTC. The whole variable domain, filled in from reference TRBV11-2 and TRBJ2-7, reads EAGVAQSPRYKIIEKRQSVAFWCNPISGHATLYWYQQILGQGPKLLIQFQNNGVVDDSQLPKDRFSAERLKGVDSTLKIQPAKLEDSAVYLCASSRTSGGTRVQYEQYFGPGTRLTVT.

This chain uses TRBV5-1 with TRBJ2-7; 8 nucleotides line up with TRBD1. The junction had 13 bases not matched to a gene; V was cut back by 4 bases and J by 10 bases. The CDR3 consists of 14 residues. Looked up from germline, CDR1 is SGHRS and CDR2 is YFSETQ. CDR3 DNA sequence: TGCGCCAGCAGCCAAGGGACAGGACCCCCCTCACAGTACTTC. Encoded protein: CASSQGTGPPSQYF.

V usage is TRBV10-3 and J usage is TRBJ2-3, with TRBD1 as a possible D gene (6 bases). V lost 8 bases and J lost 2, with 11 bases in between. The CDR3 sequence is 13 residues long. The germline V gene encodes CDR1 ENHRY and CDR2 SYGVKD. As DNA, the CDR3 is TGTGCCATCCAACAGGGTCCCACAGATACGCAGTATTTT. Its translation is CAIQQGPTDTQYF.

The chain recombines TRBV5-1 with TRBJ1-6; 8 bases agree with TRBD1. Germline V lookup: CDR1 SGHRS, CDR2 YFSETQ. The CDR3 covers 14 residues. The ends lost 4 bases at V and 10 bases at J; junction bases unmatched: 7. The CDR3 DNA follows: TGCGCCAGCAGCCAGGGACAGGCCCAGTCACCCCTCCACTTT. It is translated as CASSQGQAQSPLHF.

The chain carries TRBV19 and TRBJ1-1, with D maybe TRBD1 (6 bases). Trimming left V 6 bases short and J 0 bases short, with 17 bases between. CDR1 is LNHDA, CDR2 SQIVND, per germline (reference sequence). The CDR3 is made up of 16 amino acids. The CDR3 region has the DNA TGTGCCAGTAGGACGAGAGACAGGATAGTGAACACTGAAGCTTTCTTT. This sequence encodes CASRTRDRIVNTEAFF.

The CDR3 region has the DNA TGTGCCAGCACCCGTAGGGGCGGGGCCCCGCCCTACGAGCAGTACTTC. Translation: CASTRRGGAPPYEQYF. The chain carries TRBV27 and TRBJ2-7; D is possibly TRBD2 (6 bases). Looked up from germline, CDR1 is MNHEY and CDR2 is SMNVEV (reference sequence). The CDR3 runs to 16 residues. With 7 bases removed from V and 2 bases from J, the gap between germline ends came to 21 bases.

The V gene is TRBV28, the J gene TRBJ2-5; TRBD2 is a possible D gene (5 bases). Trimming left V 2 bases short and J 5 bases short, with 12 bases between. Germline CDR1 is MDHEN and CDR2 is SYDVKM. This CDR3 spans 14 amino acids. CDR3 residues: CASSLVTRRETQYF. In DNA form, the CDR3 reads TGTGCCAGCAGTTTAGTAACTAGGCGGGAGACCCAGTACTTC.

This chain joins TRBV6-1 and TRBJ1-1; a possible D gene is TRBD1 (6 bases). The germline V and J ends were trimmed by 3 bases and 1 base, with 12 bases remaining between them. The CDR3 runs to 15 residues. Germline V lookup: CDR1 MNHNS, CDR2 SASEGT. The CDR3 reads CASSDRGAKNTEAFF. The CDR3 region has the DNA TGTGCCAGCAGTGACAGGGGAGCGAAGAACACTGAAGCTTTCTTT.

The chain's CDR3 is CASTRTGTVNEKLFF. CDR3 coding DNA: TGTGCCAGCACCAGGACAGGGACGGTTAATGAAAAACTGTTTTTT. The rearrangement uses TRBV28 and TRBJ1-4, with 8 bases identical to TRBD1. Germline V gene lookup returns CDR1 MDHEN and CDR2 SYDVKM. This CDR3 spans 15 amino acids. V lost 7 bases, J lost 4 bases, and 8 bases stayed unmatched.

The V call is TRBV7-3, the J call TRBJ2-5, with TRBD1 as a possible D gene (6 bases). V was shortened by 5 bases and J by 2 bases, with 12 bases between the two germline ends. The CDR3 sequence is 14 residues long. Germline values: CDR1 SGHTA, CDR2 FQGTGA. The CDR3 DNA reads as TGTGCCAGCAGCCTCTCCGGACAGCAAGAGACCCAGTACTTC. It is translated as CASSLSGQQETQYF.